The 4 T cell receptor beta chains reported below all come from one sample, sequenced in a study of early T cells in non-severe SARS-CoV-2 infection. Each CDR3 protein is one row after TCRdb ran MiXCR on the 5' RACE reads. The repertoire holds more than 95,000 distinct CDR3 sequences, with 16% as singletons. Sequenced: whole blood. These receptors originate from an adult who was a healthcare worker with PCR-confirmed SARS-CoV-2 infection or an uninfected control (not recorded which).

The chain joins TRBV24-1 to TRBJ2-5, with a tentative D call TRBD2 (6 bases). CDR3 length: 15 residues. The V end lost 6 bases, the J end lost 4 bases, and 17 bases lay between the germline ends. CDR1 KGHDR and CDR2 SFDVKD come from the germline V gene. The CDR3 region is CATSPAGRSIETQYF. Written as DNA, the CDR3 is TGTGCCACCAGTCCCGCGGGGAGATCTATAGAGACCCAGTACTTC.

The chain carries TRBV10-3 and TRBJ1-2; the match to TRBD1 covers 8 bases. Germline V gene lookup returns CDR1 ENHRY and CDR2 SYGVKD. There are 14 residues in the CDR3. J lost 5 bases, V lost 3 bases, and 5 bases had no gene match. CDR3 protein: CAISENDRGYGYTF. The CDR3 DNA follows: TGTGCCATCAGTGAAAACGACAGGGGATATGGCTACACCTTC.

The chain has TRBV18 and TRBJ2-1; 9 positions agree with TRBD2. J was trimmed by 10 bases and V by 2 bases; bases with no gene match: 12. Germline V CDR1 and CDR2: KGHSH, LQKENI. The CDR3 is 16 residues long. The CDR3 loop is CASSPNAAGGLGEQFF. Written as DNA, the CDR3 is TGTGCCAGCTCACCAAATGCAGCGGGAGGACTCGGGGAGCAGTTCTTC.

This chain connects TRBV6-2 or TRBV6-3 to TRBJ2-3; 12 bases map to TRBD2. CDR1 MNHEY and CDR2 SVGEGT come from the germline V gene. V shed 5 bases and J 4 bases; nucleotides not matched to a gene: 7. CDR3 size: 16 residues. The CDR3 bases are TGTGCCAGCAGTCCACGGACTAGCGGGATCTCAGATACGCAGTATTTT. Protein: CASSPRTSGISDTQYF.